This record covers a single TCR beta chain. Deep-level settings were used for running the assay. Only in-frame clones appear in the TCRdb table, and some are missing; sequencing was by immunoSEQ multiplex PCR. Among about 2.4 million clones listed, over 85% were seen once. This sample is part of a study of shared clonotypes between healthy human individuals. The sequence was collected from a young man in good health. Some clones in this sample may be carry-over from other donors' samples. The sequencing input was naive CD4+ T cells from PBMCs. Subset given: CD45RA+ positively selected.

The CDR3 loop is CATSSETGGGDTQYF. For the CDR3, the DNA is TGTGCCACCAGCTCCGAGACAGGGGGCGGAGATACGCAGTATTTT. The V gene is TRBV2, the J gene TRBJ2-3; 10 nucleotides match TRBD1. This CDR3 region has 15 residues. The germline V gene encodes CDR1 SNHLY and CDR2 FYNNEI. The junction had 12 bases not matched to a gene; V was cut back by 10 bases and J by 5 bases.